These 15 T cell receptor beta chains were sequenced from one sample in a study of blood T cells in healthy people across ages. The use of a sample-barcoded 5' primer and a J-beta primer mix characterized a second PCR of roughly 6 to 11 cycles. From the 5' RACE reads, TCRdb called clonotypes with MiXCR, one entry per CDR3 protein. Here the sample spans more than 1,400,000 distinct CDR3 sequences, around two fifths being singletons. The source material was blood. The receptors originated from a woman younger than 35 in good health.

The rearrangement joins TRBV7-8 to TRBJ1-3; D gene unclear. V lost 0 bases and J lost 1, with 13 bases in between. CDR1 SGHVS and CDR2 FQNEAQ come from the germline V gene. The length of the CDR3 is 17 residues. CDR3 DNA: TGTGCCAGCAGCTTAGCGGGTGTTCCCGCATCTGGAAACACCATATATTTT. Its translation is CASSLAGVPASGNTIYF.

V is TRBV2 and J is TRBJ2-1, with D perhaps matching TRBD1 (6 bases). Germline CDR1 reads SNHLY; CDR2 reads FYNNEI. This CDR3 is 14 amino acids long. The V end lost 5 bases, the J end lost 15 bases, and 23 bases lay between the germline ends. The CDR3 here is CASSSEGTGSQWFF. The CDR3 DNA is TGTGCCAGCAGTAGTGAGGGCACAGGGTCCCAGTGGTTCTTC.

Only a few counts were recorded for this clonotype. The gene calls are TRBV28 and TRBJ2-3; the D gene is possibly TRBD1 (6 bases). There are 14 residues in the CDR3. The ends were cut back, 7 bases at V and 2 bases at J, with 13 bases in the middle. Per germline, CDR1 MDHEN and CDR2 SYDVKM. The CDR3 spells CASTGLGATDTQYF. As DNA, the CDR3 is TGTGCCAGCACTGGCCTGGGGGCCACAGATACGCAGTATTTT.

The V and J genes are TRBV7-9 and TRBJ2-1, with D possibly matching TRBD2 (6 bases). This CDR3 is 12 amino acids long. The germline CDR1 and CDR2 sequences are SEHNR and FQNEAQ (reference sequence). V lost 3 bases and J 14 bases, leaving 14 bases between the germline ends. The CDR3 DNA reads as TGTGCCAGCAGCTTTGGAGGGGAGAGGGAGTTCTTC. It yields the protein CASSFGGEREFF.

This clonotype showed up just once. The chain uses TRBV6-1 and TRBJ1-1; weak D call: TRBD1 (6 bases). Germline assignment: CDR1 MNHNS and CDR2 SASEGT. This CDR3 is 14 amino acids long. Between the trimmed V and J ends, which lost 0 bases and 11 bases, there was a span of 16 bases. The CDR3 sequence is CASSEALLGGDAFF. The CDR3 nucleotides are TGTGCCAGCAGTGAAGCACTTTTAGGGGGGGATGCTTTCTTT.

The rearrangement uses TRBV15 and TRBJ2-7; possibly TRBD2 for D (5 bases). The CDR3 runs 15 residues. From germline, CDR1 is LNHNV and CDR2 YYDKDF (reference sequence). V gave up 3 bases and J gave up 7 bases, with 19 bases separating them. In DNA, the CDR3 is TGTGCCACCAGCAGGAGCGGTGGGAGCTACAATGAGCAGTACTTC. Translated: CATSRSGGSYNEQYF.

Only one count was recorded for this clonotype. V usage is TRBV18 and J usage is TRBJ2-7, with 7 nucleotides matching TRBD2. In germline, CDR1 is KGHSH, CDR2 LQKENI. This CDR3 region has 15 residues. Trimming removed 2 bases from V and 2 bases from J; junction bases left unmatched: 6. CDR3 nucleotides: TGTGCCAGCTCACCAGCCGCAGCGGGGACCTACGAGCAGTACTTC. Protein sequence: CASSPAAAGTYEQYF.

V is TRBV5-6 and J is TRBJ2-1; 8 bases align to TRBD1. Germline CDR1 and CDR2: SGHDT and YYEEEE. Trimming cost V 4 bases and J 7 bases; bases outside gene matches: 22. The CDR3 extends over 19 amino acids. The CDR3 spells CASSRQFTGGPLIGNEQFF. The CDR3 DNA reads TGTGCCAGCAGCAGACAATTTACAGGGGGACCCTTGATTGGGAATGAGCAGTTCTTC. The entire variable domain, with the rest obtained from reference TRBV5-6 and TRBJ2-1, is as follows: DAGVTQSPTHLIKTRGQQVTLRCSPKSGHDTVSWYQQALGQGPQFIFQYYEEEERQRGNFPDRFSGHQFPNYSSELNVNALLLGDSALYLCASSRQFTGGPLIGNEQFFGPGTRLTVL.

The chain joins TRBV3-1 to TRBJ2-4, with D uncertain. With the DNA end fitting TRBJ2-5 better, the J assignment may be wrong. Germline-derived CDR1 and CDR2 are LGHDT and YNNKEL (reference sequence). The CDR3 runs 15 residues. The CDR3 region is CASSQESSGTETQYF. In DNA, the CDR3 is TGTGCCAGCAGCCAAGAATCCTCAGGTACGGAGACCCAGTACTTC.

This clonotype was observed a handful of times. This rearrangement joins TRBV6-6 to TRBJ1-1; 12 nucleotides line up with TRBD1. Germline V gives CDR1 MNHNY, CDR2 SVGAGI (reference sequence). V lost 5 bases to trimming and J lost 12 bases; unmatched junction nucleotides: 4. CDR3 length equals 12 residues. CDR3 coding DNA: TGTGCCAGCAGTCCCGGGACAGGGGGCACTTTCTTT. This encodes CASSPGTGGTFF.

A few counts support this clonotype. The chain employs TRBV20-1 and TRBJ1-4, with 9 bases matching TRBD1. The V gene's germline CDR1 is DFQATT and CDR2 SNEGSKA (reference sequence). The CDR3 covers 14 residues. V shed 7 bases and J 8 bases; nucleotides not matched to a gene: 11. The CDR3 here is CSGVRGTGKEKLFF. The CDR3, as DNA: TGCAGTGGAGTCCGAGGGACAGGGAAGGAAAAACTGTTTTTT.

This clonotype was counted a single time. One end of the junction fails to match germline, which may point to a read error. The chain recombines TRBV3-1 with TRBJ2-4; D is uncertain. Gene TRBJ2-7 matches the end of the DNA better, so the J call may be wrong. There are 14 residues in the CDR3. Per the germline V gene, CDR1 is LGHDT and CDR2 is YNNKEL (reference sequence). This chain's CDR3 is CACSQDWQTYEQYF. DNA for the CDR3: TGTGCCTGCAGCCAAGATTGGCAGACCTACGAGCAGTACTTC.

In the case of this clonotype: This may arise from a read error, as a much more abundant clone is one base away. The genes are TRBV6-6 and TRBJ1-2, with TRBD1 matching over 10 bases. Germline V gene data show CDR1 as MNHNY and CDR2 as SVGAGI (reference sequence). The CDR3 has 13 amino acids. The CDR3 sequence: CAGRGTGDYGYTF. The DNA of the CDR3 is TGTGCCGGCAGAGGGACAGGGGACTATGGCTACACCTTC.

This clonotype was seen a few times. The V and J genes are TRBV3-1 and TRBJ2-7; 14 bases are a match to TRBD2. This CDR3 comprises 15 residues. Per germline, CDR1 LGHDT and CDR2 YNNKEL (reference sequence). V lost 4 bases to trimming and J lost 7 bases; unmatched junction nucleotides: 6. Here the CDR3 DNA reads TGTGCCAGCAGCCTGGGGACTAGCGGGAGCAATGAGCAGTACTTC. Protein: CASSLGTSGSNEQYF.

This clonotype was picked up a small number of times. This chain joins TRBV4-2 and TRBJ2-4; 14 bases align to TRBD2. The DNA end lines up better with TRBJ2-7; the J call may be wrong. CDR1 and CDR2 (germline): LGHNA, YNFKEQ. The CDR3 loop spans 18 amino acids. For the CDR3, the DNA is TGTGCCAGCAGCCAAGAGTGGGGGACTAGCGGGGGTGGCTACGAGCAGTACTTC. Translation: CASSQEWGTSGGGYEQYF.